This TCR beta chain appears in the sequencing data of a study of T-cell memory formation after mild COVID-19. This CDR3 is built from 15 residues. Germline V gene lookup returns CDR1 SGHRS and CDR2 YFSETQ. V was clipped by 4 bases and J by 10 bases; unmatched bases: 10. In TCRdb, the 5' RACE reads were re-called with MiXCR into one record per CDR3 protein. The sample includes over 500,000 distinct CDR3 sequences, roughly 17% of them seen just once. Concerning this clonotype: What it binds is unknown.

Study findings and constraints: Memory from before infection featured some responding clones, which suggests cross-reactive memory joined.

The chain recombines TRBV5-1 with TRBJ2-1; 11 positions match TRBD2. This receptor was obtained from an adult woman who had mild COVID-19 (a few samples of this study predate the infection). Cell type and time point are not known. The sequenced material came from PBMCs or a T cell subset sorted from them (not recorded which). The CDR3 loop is CASSGGLAVPREQFF. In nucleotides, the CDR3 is TGCGCCAGCAGCGGGGGACTAGCGGTTCCCCGGGAGCAGTTCTTC. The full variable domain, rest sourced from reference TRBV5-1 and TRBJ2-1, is KAGVTQTPRYLIKTRGQQVTLSCSPISGHRSVSWYQQTPGQGLQFLFEYFSETQRNKGNFPGRFSGRQFSNSRSEMNVSTLELGDSALYLCASSGGLAVPREQFFGPGTRLTVL.